This TCR beta chain came from a study of cytomegalovirus exposure and HLA in healthy donors. It was with 60 Vbeta and 13 Jbeta primers that the PCR ran. TCRdb keeps only in-frame clones here, not all; method: immunoSEQ multiplex PCR. This table holds roughly 130,000 clones, approximately 57% found once. The CDR3 extends over 12 amino acids. In germline, CDR1 is GTSNPN, CDR2 SVGIG (reference sequence). Trimming stripped 4 bases from V and 5 bases from J, with 11 bases between. Healthy bone marrow donors made up the cohort. The clonotype originates from a male donor in good health and CMV-seronegative. The rearrangement joins TRBV30 to TRBJ2-5; D gene unclear. Specimen: PBMCs. Here the CDR3 reads CAWTTMRETQYF. DNA of the CDR3: TGTGCCTGGACTACCATGCGGGAGACCCAGTACTTC.